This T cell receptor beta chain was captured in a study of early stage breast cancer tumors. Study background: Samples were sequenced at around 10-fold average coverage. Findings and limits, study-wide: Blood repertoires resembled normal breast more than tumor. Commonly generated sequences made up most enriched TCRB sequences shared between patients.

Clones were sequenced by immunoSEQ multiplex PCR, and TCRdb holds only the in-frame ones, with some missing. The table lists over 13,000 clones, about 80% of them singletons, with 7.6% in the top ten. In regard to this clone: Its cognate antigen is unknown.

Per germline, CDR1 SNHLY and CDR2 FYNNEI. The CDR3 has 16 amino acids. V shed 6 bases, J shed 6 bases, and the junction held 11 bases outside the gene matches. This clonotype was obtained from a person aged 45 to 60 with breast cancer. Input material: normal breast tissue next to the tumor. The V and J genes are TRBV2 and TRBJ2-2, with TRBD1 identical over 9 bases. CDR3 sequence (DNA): TGTGCCAGCAGCCAATCTGGACAGGGGACCGCCGGGGAGCTGTTTTTT. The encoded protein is CASSQSGQGTAGELFF. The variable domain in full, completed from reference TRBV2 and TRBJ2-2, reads EPEVTQTPSHQVTQMGQEVILRCVPISNHLYFYWYRQILGQKVEFLVSFYNNEISEKSEIFDDQFSVERPDGSNFTLKIRSTKLEDSAMYFCASSQSGQGTAGELFFGEGSRLTVL.